Listed below are T cell receptor beta chains from one sample, sequenced in a study of blood T cell repertoires in COVID-19. Sequencing was performed with immunoSEQ multiplex PCR; in TCRdb, only in-frame clones are kept and a portion is missing. The sample holds under 65,000 clones, less than 85% seen once. The material sequenced was peripheral blood. The source of these receptors is a woman in her 70s with acute or convalescent COVID-19. The CDR3 runs from the conserved cysteine through the conserved F or W. A D gene is named only where the DNA matches it firmly. Part of the rows lack a size; the others show once, few, many or a class for expanded clones.

D gene,clone size,J gene,V gene,CDR3 DNA,CDR3 protein
-,-,TRBJ1-2,TRBV2,TGTGCCAGCAGTGTCGACAGTTCGAGCTATGGCTACACCTTC,CASSVDSSSYGYTF
-,-,TRBJ1-2,TRBV5-4,TGTGCCAGCCTTCCCTCCCCGGGGAAGACGGGCGGCTACACCTTC,CASLPSPGKTGGYTF
TRBD2,-,TRBJ2-3,TRBV29-1,TGCAGCGTTGAAGCGGGGGGGAAGACAGATACGCAGTATTTT,CSVEAGGKTDTQYF
-,-,TRBJ1-5,TRBV18,TGTGCCAGCTCACCAGTGCCGGGAATGTATCAGCCCCAGCATTTT,CASSPVPGMYQPQHF
TRBD1,-,TRBJ1-1,TRBV6-6,TGTGCCAGCAGTCGCCGACCATTTACAGGGGCCGAGGGGTACACTGAAGCTTTCTTT,CASSRRPFTGAEGYTEAFF
-,-,TRBJ1-6,TRBV2,TGTGCCACTTCCGACAGAAAGACCTCCTATAATTCACCCCTCCACTTT,CATSDRKTSYNSPLHF
-,-,TRBJ1-2,TRBV29-1,TGCAGCGTTGAACGGGGGGCGCAGGGCTACACCTTC,CSVERGAQGYTF
TRBD1,-,TRBJ2-7,TRBV19,TGTGCCAGTAGTATGGGGACAGGGTTTTACGAGCAGTACTTC,CASSMGTGFYEQYF
-,-,TRBJ1-5,TRBV19,TGTGCCAGTAAGGTCGAGGAGCAGCCCCAGCATTTT,CASKVEEQPQHF
-,-,TRBJ2-1,TRBV7-8,TGTGCCAGCAGCTCGAGCTCTTACAATGAGCAGTTCTTC,CASSSSSYNEQFF
-,-,TRBJ1-5,TRBV15,TGTGCCACCAGCAGAGATCGAGAATTTCAGCCCCAGCATTTT,CATSRDREFQPQHF
TRBD1,-,TRBJ2-1,TRBV3-1/TRBV3-2,TGTGCCAGCAGTCGTACAGGGGGCGCGGTCAAGCAGTTCTTC,CASSRTGGAVKQFF
-,-,TRBJ2-3,TRBV21-1,TGTGCCACCGAACCGTTCTGTCGGGGGATAAGCACAGATACGCAGTATTTT,CATEPFCRGISTDTQYF
TRBD2,once,TRBJ2-1,TRBV10-1,TGCGCCAGCAGCGGGGGGGCACTATCCAATGAGCAGTTCTTC,CASSGGALSNEQFF
-,few,TRBJ1-4,TRBV3-1/TRBV3-2,TGTGCCAGCAGCCAAGGCGGGGCCACGGCTAATGAAAAACTGTTTTTT,CASSQGGATANEKLFF
-,-,TRBJ1-3,TRBV18,TGTGCCAGCTCACCAGACAGGAACGTCGGAAACACCATATATTTT,CASSPDRNVGNTIYF
TRBD1,-,TRBJ1-2,TRBV6-2/TRBV6-3,TGTGCCAGCAGTTACCACCTGGGACAGGAGAAAAACTATGGCTACACCTTC,CASSYHLGQEKNYGYTF
-,-,TRBJ1-2,TRBV4-1,TGCGCCAGCAGCCAAGATAGGGGGAAGGATAACTATGGCTACACCTTC,CASSQDRGKDNYGYTF
-,-,TRBJ1-3,TRBV11-2,TGTGCCAGCAGCTTGCAGGGGCCTGGAAACACCATATATTTT,CASSLQGPGNTIYF
-,-,TRBJ2-5,TRBV19,TGTGCCAGTAGTATGGGGCCTAAAGAGGAGACCCAGTACTTC,CASSMGPKEETQYF
TRBD2,-,TRBJ2-3,TRBV4-1,TGCGCCAGCAGCCAAGATAGCGGGGGGGCCCAAGATACGCAGTATTTT,CASSQDSGGAQDTQYF
TRBD1,-,TRBJ2-3,TRBV5-1,TGCGCCAGCAGGGTTAGGACAGGAGCCACAGATACGCAGTATTTT,CASRVRTGATDTQYF
TRBD1,-,TRBJ2-1,TRBV9,TGTGCCAGCAGCCCAGGGGGTTACAATGAGCAGTTCTTC,CASSPGGYNEQFF
TRBD2,-,TRBJ2-1,TRBV18,TGTGCCAGCTCACCACCGAGGGGTAGCGGGGGCTACAATGAGCAGTTCTTC,CASSPPRGSGGYNEQFF
-,-,TRBJ1-2,TRBV7-8,TGTGCCAGCAGCGACCTAAGCAGGGGCTACACCTTC,CASSDLSRGYTF
TRBD1,few,TRBJ1-2,TRBV6-2/TRBV6-3,TGTGCCAGCAGTTACCGGGACAGGGGTGGCGGCTACACCTTC,CASSYRDRGGGYTF
-,-,TRBJ2-2,TRBV6-5,TGTGCCAGCTCCTCTCGCGGGCCAAACACCGGGGAGCTGTTTTTT,CASSSRGPNTGELFF
-,-,TRBJ2-2,TRBV5-5,TGTGCCAGCAGCCCCGGAGCGGCCACCGGGGAGCTGTTTTTT,CASSPGAATGELFF
-,-,TRBJ1-2,TRBV6-5,TGTGCCAGTTACCCACAGGGTGACAACTATGGCTACACCTTC,CASYPQGDNYGYTF
TRBD1,-,TRBJ2-1,TRBV19,TGTGCCAGTAAACCTCCGGGACAGGGCTACAATGAGCAGTTCTTC,CASKPPGQGYNEQFF
-,-,TRBJ1-1,TRBV11-3,TGTGCCAGCAGCCAGGGAACAGGCCTAGACACTGAAGCTTTCTTT,CASSQGTGLDTEAFF
-,-,TRBJ1-1,TRBV2,TGTGCCAGCCGCGACACCCACACTGAAGCTTTCTTT,CASRDTHTEAFF
-,-,TRBJ1-5,TRBV12-3/TRBV12-4,TGTGCCAGCAGTTTCGACAGAAATCAGCCCCAGCATTTT,CASSFDRNQPQHF
-,-,TRBJ1-4,TRBV7-9,TGTGCCAGCAGCTTAGATCGGGGTTTGAGGGAAAAACTGTTTTTT,CASSLDRGLREKLFF
TRBD1,-,TRBJ2-7,TRBV19,TGTGCCAGTAGTATAGATAGGCCAGGGGGCCGCTACGAGCAGTACTTC,CASSIDRPGGRYEQYF
-,-,TRBJ1-3,TRBV30,TGTGCCTGGAGTGTAAGACAGGTTTTCTCTGGAAACACCATATATTTT,CAWSVRQVFSGNTIYF
TRBD1,-,TRBJ1-2,TRBV5-1,TGCGCCAGCAGCTTAGACCAGGGGGGAAACTATGGCTACACCTTC,CASSLDQGGNYGYTF
-,-,TRBJ1-5,TRBV12-3/TRBV12-4,TGTGCCAGCAGTCCAAATAGCAATCAGCCCCAGCATTTT,CASSPNSNQPQHF
TRBD1,-,TRBJ2-4,TRBV2,TGTGCCAGCAGGGACAGGGGGCTGGCCAAAAACATTCAGTACTTC,CASRDRGLAKNIQYF
-,-,TRBJ1-1,TRBV5-5,TGTGCCAGCAGCTTGGGTCCCGGCACTGAAGCTTTCTTT,CASSLGPGTEAFF
TRBD1,few,TRBJ1-1,TRBV18,TGTGCCAGCTCACCTTGGAAGGGGGCGAACACTGAAGCTTTCTTT,CASSPWKGANTEAFF
TRBD1,-,TRBJ1-5,TRBV5-1,TGCGCCAGCAGCTTGGGGGACAGAGCTCAGCCCCAGCATTTT,CASSLGDRAQPQHF
-,-,TRBJ2-1,TRBV12-2,TGTGCAAGTCGCTTGGGACTAGCGGGGGGCAATGAGCAGTTCTTC,CASRLGLAGGNEQFF
-,once,TRBJ1-1,TRBV19,TGTGCCCGACCAAGAGGAACTGAAGCTTTCTTT,CARPRGTEAFF
-,-,TRBJ1-3,TRBV7-9,TGTGCCAGCAGCCAGATGAAAAACACCATATATTTT,CASSQMKNTIYF
TRBD1,-,TRBJ1-1,TRBV18,TGTGCCAGCTCCGAGGGACAGAAGAACACTGAAGCTTTCTTT,CASSEGQKNTEAFF
-,few,TRBJ1-2,TRBV10-3,TGTGCCATCAGAGTCGGCAGGGGCTACACCTTC,CAIRVGRGYTF
-,-,TRBJ1-2,TRBV20-1,TGCAGTGCTAGAAGTGGCGGCTACACCTTC,CSARSGGYTF
-,many,TRBJ1-5,TRBV27,TGTGCCAGCAGTTTAGAGGGGGTTGGGAATCAGCCCCAGCATTTT,CASSLEGVGNQPQHF
-,-,TRBJ1-1,TRBV5-1,TGCGCCAGCAGCTCCTGGGGGGGTAGGAACACTGAAGCTTTCTTT,CASSSWGGRNTEAFF
TRBD1,-,TRBJ2-6,TRBV7-6,TGTGCCAGCAGCCTTCGACAGGGGGCTAATGGGGCCAACGTCCTGACTTTC,CASSLRQGANGANVLTF